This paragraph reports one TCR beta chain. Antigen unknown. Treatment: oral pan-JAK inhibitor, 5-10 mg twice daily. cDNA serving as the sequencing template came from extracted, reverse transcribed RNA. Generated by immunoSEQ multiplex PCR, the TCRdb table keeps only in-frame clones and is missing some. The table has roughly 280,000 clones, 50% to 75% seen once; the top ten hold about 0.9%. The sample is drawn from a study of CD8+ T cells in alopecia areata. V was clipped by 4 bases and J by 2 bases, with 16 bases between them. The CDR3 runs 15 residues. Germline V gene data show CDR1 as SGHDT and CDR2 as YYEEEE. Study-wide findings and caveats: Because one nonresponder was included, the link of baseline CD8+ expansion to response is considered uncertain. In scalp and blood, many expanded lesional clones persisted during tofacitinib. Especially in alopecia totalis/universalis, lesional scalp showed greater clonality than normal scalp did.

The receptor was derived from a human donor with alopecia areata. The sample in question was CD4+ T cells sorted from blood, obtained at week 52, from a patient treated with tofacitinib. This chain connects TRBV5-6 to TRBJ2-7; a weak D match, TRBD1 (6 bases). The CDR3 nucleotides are TGTGCCAGCAGCCGAGGACAGACCATTACCTACGAGCAGTACTTC. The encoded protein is CASSRGQTITYEQYF.